This T cell receptor beta chain stems from a study of cytomegalovirus exposure and HLA in healthy donors. 13 Jbeta primers and 60 Vbeta primers were used for the PCR. Repertoires were generated with immunoSEQ multiplex PCR, while TCRdb's copy carries only in-frame clones and drops some. The table records roughly 130,000 clones, around 90% of them present only once. This clone was recorded once. The antigen is unknown. Findings of the study overall: Follow-up analysis later connected one missense variant in DCLRE1C with trimming of TCR beta V- and J-genes. Later on, an analysis showed TCR association rates differing by HLA locus, with DRB1 the most and HLA-C the fewest.

The germline V gene has CDR1 SGHTA and CDR2 FQGNSA. J lost 7 bases, V lost 2 bases, and 9 bases had no gene match. CDR3 length equals 15 residues. The gene calls are TRBV7-2 and TRBJ2-7; 9 nucleotides line up with TRBD2. Sequencing was performed on PBMCs. This sequence originates from a middle-aged woman in good health and CMV-seronegative. The CDR3 spells CASSLWAGGVGEQYF. The CDR3 nucleotides read TGTGCCAGCAGCTTATGGGCGGGAGGGGTCGGAGAGCAGTACTTC.